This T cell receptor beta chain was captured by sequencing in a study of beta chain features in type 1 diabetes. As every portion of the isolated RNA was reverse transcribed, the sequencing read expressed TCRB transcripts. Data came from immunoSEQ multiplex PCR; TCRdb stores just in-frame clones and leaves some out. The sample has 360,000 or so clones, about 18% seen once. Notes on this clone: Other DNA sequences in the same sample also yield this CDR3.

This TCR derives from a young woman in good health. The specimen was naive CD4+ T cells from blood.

Here the CDR3 DNA reads TGTGCCAGCAGCTTAGGGGCCCAGCCCCAGCATTTT. Translated: CASSLGAQPQHF. V usage is TRBV7-2 and J usage is TRBJ1-5; the D is unclear. The V gene lost 1 base and the J gene lost 7 bases, with 5 bases spanning the gap. Germline CDR1 SGHTA, CDR2 FQGNSA. This CDR3 region has 12 residues.